A single sample is the source of the 4 T cell receptor beta chains below, sequenced in a study of cytomegalovirus exposure and HLA in healthy donors. Vbeta (60) and Jbeta (13) primers were used in the PCR. Clones were read by immunoSEQ multiplex PCR, and TCRdb kept only the in-frame ones, dropping some. The repertoire consists of some 200,000 clones, with 55% to 75% occurring once and the leading ten covering less than 3%. The sample was PBMCs. The receptor set was obtained from a middle-aged man in good health and CMV-seropositive.

The table lists this clone with a few counts. The rearrangement uses TRBV13 and TRBJ2-5, with D tentatively TRBD1 (6 bases). Trimming cost V 0 bases and J 5 bases, with 13 bases left between them. Germline V lookup: CDR1 PRHDT, CDR2 FYEKMQ (reference sequence). CDR3 length: 15 residues. CDR3 amino acids: CASSLGQGRWETQYF. In DNA, the CDR3 is TGTGCCAGCAGCTTAGGGCAGGGGCGCTGGGAGACCCAGTACTTC.

This sequence joins TRBV11-2 and TRBJ2-7; 10 bases agree with TRBD1. The length of the CDR3 is 15 residues. Germline CDR1 reads SGHAT; CDR2 reads FQNNGV. J gave up 1 base and V 4 bases, and 4 bases lay outside the gene matches. The CDR3 protein is CASSSPGQGSYEQYF. DNA of the CDR3: TGTGCCAGCAGCTCCCCGGGACAGGGGTCCTACGAGCAGTACTTC.

The CDR3 is CASSFQDTLGYTF. DNA for the CDR3: TGCGCCAGCAGCTTTCAGGATACCCTTGGCTACACCTTC. This chain uses TRBV5-1 with TRBJ1-2; D call uncertain. Germline lookup yields CDR1 SGHRS and CDR2 YFSETQ. The V end was cut by 2 bases, the J end by 7 bases, with 12 bases between. The CDR3 consists of 13 residues. The full variable domain, with the rest looked up from reference TRBV5-1 and TRBJ1-2, is KAGVTQTPRYLIKTRGQQVTLSCSPISGHRSVSWYQQTPGQGLQFLFEYFSETQRNKGNFPGRFSGRQFSNSRSEMNVSTLELGDSALYLCASSFQDTLGYTFGSGTRLTVV.

The chain has TRBV6-6 and TRBJ2-2; 14 bases align to TRBD2. Germline trimming cut 7 bases from V and 7 bases from J; bases unmatched to any gene: 2. Germline V gives CDR1 MNHNY, CDR2 SVGAGI (reference sequence). This CDR3 comprises 14 residues. CDR3 residues: CASNGLAGGGELFF. In DNA, the CDR3 is TGTGCCAGCAACGGACTAGCGGGGGGCGGGGAGCTGTTTTTT.